This entry lists 13 T cell receptor beta chains sequenced from one sample in a study of blood T cell repertoires in COVID-19. Data came from immunoSEQ multiplex PCR; TCRdb stores just in-frame clones and leaves some out. The repertoire holds 95,000 or so clones, with around 88% as singletons. The sequencing input was peripheral blood. The origin of the receptors is an elderly man with active or convalescent COVID-19.

This sequence joins TRBV7-2 and TRBJ2-5; the match to TRBD1 covers 9 bases. The CDR3 has 14 residues. V shed 5 bases and J 5 bases; nucleotides not matched to a gene: 6. Germline-derived CDR1 and CDR2 are SGHTA and FQGNSA. CDR3 coding DNA: TGTGCCAGCAGCCTACAGGGGACAGGGGAGACCCAGTACTTC. It translates to CASSLQGTGETQYF.

The gene calls are TRBV9 and TRBJ2-3; D perhaps matches TRBD2 (6 bases). The CDR3 consists of 15 residues. V dropped 3 bases and J dropped 0 bases, with 11 bases sitting between them. Looked up from germline, CDR1 is SGDLS and CDR2 is YYNGEE. The chain's CDR3 is CASSGHGTSTDTQYF. In DNA form, the CDR3 reads TGTGCCAGCAGCGGACACGGGACTAGCACAGATACGCAGTATTTT. Full variable domain (missing parts from reference TRBV9 and TRBJ2-3): DSGVTQTPKHLITATGQRVTLRCSPRSGDLSVYWYQQSLDQGLQFLIQYYNGEERAKGNILERFSAQQFPDLHSELNLSSLELGDSALYFCASSGHGTSTDTQYFGPGTRLTVL.

This chain connects TRBV7-2 to TRBJ2-1; 10 nucleotides align to TRBD1. The CDR3 is 14 residues long. Per the germline V gene, CDR1 is SGHTA and CDR2 is FQGNSA. J lost 9 bases, V lost 5 bases, and 7 bases had no gene match. CDR3 amino acids: CASSIDRGQSEQFF. CDR3 nucleotides: TGTGCCAGCAGCATTGACAGGGGGCAGAGTGAGCAGTTCTTC.

The chain has TRBV9 and TRBJ1-5; no definite D call. The V end was cut by 0 bases, the J end by 2 bases, with 9 bases between. Germline V gives CDR1 SGDLS, CDR2 YYNGEE. CDR3 length: 15 amino acids. The CDR3 sequence is CASSVGWEGNQPQHF. The CDR3 DNA reads TGTGCCAGCAGCGTAGGATGGGAGGGCAATCAGCCCCAGCATTTT.

V is TRBV7-9 and J is TRBJ1-4; D might be TRBD1 (6 bases). CDR3 length: 14 amino acids. V lost 6 bases to trimming and J lost 8 bases, with 16 bases between them. Germline assignment: CDR1 SEHNR and CDR2 FQNEAQ (reference sequence). The CDR3 protein is CASSPGQQTEKLFF. CDR3 bases: TGTGCCAGCAGTCCGGGACAACAAACGGAAAAACTGTTTTTT.

The CDR3 spells CASSQAPRATNEKLFF. The CDR3 bases are TGCGCCAGCAGCCAAGCCCCCCGGGCAACTAATGAAAAACTGTTTTTT. This sequence joins TRBV4-3 and TRBJ1-4; no clear D gene. The CDR3 is made up of 16 amino acids. Germline CDR1 reads LGHNA; CDR2 reads YSLEER. Trimming pared 1 base from V and 0 bases from J, leaving 9 bases between.

The chain links TRBV4-1 to TRBJ2-7; TRBD2 matches at 12 bases. Per the germline V gene, CDR1 is MGHRA and CDR2 is YSYEKL. The CDR3 runs 16 residues. Trimming took 4 bases from V and 6 from J; bases not matched to a gene: 10. The CDR3 nucleotides are TGCGCCAGCAGCCTGACTCCGGGACTAGCGGGTAGCGAGCAGTACTTC. Its protein product is CASSLTPGLAGSEQYF.

The chain has TRBV4-1 and TRBJ2-7; 7 nucleotides agree with TRBD2. With 1 base clipped from V and 6 bases from J, the junction kept 9 bases outside the gene matches. In germline, CDR1 is MGHRA, CDR2 YSYEKL. The CDR3 runs 15 residues. As DNA, the CDR3 is TGCGCCAGCAGCCAAGTACGGGGGGACGTCGCCGAGCAGTACTTC. It specifies CASSQVRGDVAEQYF.

This chain connects TRBV19 to TRBJ2-7, with TRBD1 matching over 8 bases. Trimming took 3 bases from V and 6 from J; bases not matched to a gene: 7. The CDR3 runs 14 residues. Germline values: CDR1 LNHDA, CDR2 SQIVND (reference sequence). The CDR3 here is CASSMTTTGGEQYF. The CDR3, as DNA: TGTGCCAGTAGTATGACGACAACAGGGGGCGAGCAGTACTTC.

This clone was observed once. The CDR3 DNA reads as TGTGCCAGCAGTCGCCGACTAGCGGGAGGGCCTGGAGAGACCCAGTACTTC. Translation gives CASSRRLAGGPGETQYF. V usage is TRBV27 and J usage is TRBJ2-5, with 14 bases that match TRBD2. Germline trimming cut 5 bases from V and 4 bases from J; bases unmatched to any gene: 9. Germline CDR1 reads MNHEY; CDR2 reads SMNVEV (reference sequence). The CDR3 is made up of 17 amino acids.

The J gene is TRBJ2-1, the V gene TRBV5-1; D possibly corresponds to TRBD1 (6 bases). The ends were cut back, 1 base at V and 3 bases at J, with 14 bases in the middle. CDR3 size: 16 residues. Germline V CDR1 and CDR2: SGHRS, YFSETQ. The CDR3 DNA sequence: TGCGCCAGCAGCTTGAATACACCGACAGGCTACAATGAGCAGTTCTTC. Translated, it gives CASSLNTPTGYNEQFF.

The chain recombines TRBV9 with TRBJ2-1; 8 positions match TRBD2. From germline, CDR1 is SGDLS and CDR2 YYNGEE. J lost 1 base, V lost 3 bases, and 6 bases had no gene match. The CDR3 is made up of 16 amino acids. The CDR3 nucleotides are TGTGCCAGCAGCGAGTTAGCGGGACCTTCCTACAATGAGCAGTTCTTC. Protein product: CASSELAGPSYNEQFF.

The chain uses TRBV29-1 and TRBJ2-2, with 12 bases fitting TRBD1. The ends lost 3 bases at V and 0 bases at J; junction bases unmatched: 2. The CDR3 length is 16 residues. Germline loops: CDR1 SQVTM, CDR2 ANQGSEA. The CDR3 loop reads CSVEGQGAANTGELFF. In nucleotides, the CDR3 is TGCAGCGTTGAGGGACAGGGGGCCGCGAACACCGGGGAGCTGTTTTTT.